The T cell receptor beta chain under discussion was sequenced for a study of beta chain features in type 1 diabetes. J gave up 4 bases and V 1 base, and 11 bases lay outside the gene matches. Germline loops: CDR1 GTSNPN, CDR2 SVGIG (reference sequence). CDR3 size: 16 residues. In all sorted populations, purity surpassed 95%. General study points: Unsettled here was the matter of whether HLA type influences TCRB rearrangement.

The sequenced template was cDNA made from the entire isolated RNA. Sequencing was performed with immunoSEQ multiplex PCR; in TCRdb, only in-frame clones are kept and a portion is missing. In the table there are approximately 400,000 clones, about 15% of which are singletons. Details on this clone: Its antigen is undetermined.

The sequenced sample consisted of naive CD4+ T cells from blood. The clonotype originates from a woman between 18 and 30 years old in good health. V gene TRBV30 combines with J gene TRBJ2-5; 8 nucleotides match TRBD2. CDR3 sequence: CAWSGMGSGNVETQYF. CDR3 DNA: TGTGCCTGGAGTGGGATGGGTAGCGGGAATGTAGAGACCCAGTACTTC.